This T cell receptor beta chain was sequenced during a study of cytomegalovirus exposure and HLA in healthy donors. Study-wide results and limits: In vitro work confirmed that a few CMV-associated chains recognize CMV antigens. Reported performance of the classifier showed diagnosis of cytomegalovirus status with high specificity and sensitivity. Highly shared sequence variants in one cluster were likely a sequencing artifact. Most TCRs appeared rarely, but some public TCRs recurred in many donors.

This clone was observed at least ten times. Its antigen remains unidentified. The CDR3 length is 13 residues. Germline lookup yields CDR1 SGHTA and CDR2 FQGNSA. V was trimmed by 1 base and J by 7 bases, leaving 8 bases between them. PCR employed 60 Vbeta and 13 Jbeta primers. Here immunoSEQ multiplex PCR was the method, and the copy in TCRdb shows in-frame clones only, minus some. Altogether 140,000 to 150,000 clones are present, approximately 9% being singletons, with the ten largest covering 1.5% to 2%. The source material was PBMCs. This chain uses TRBV7-2 with TRBJ2-1; no definite D call. This clonotype was obtained from a male donor in good health and CMV-seronegative. CDR3 residues: CASSLGRLNEQFF. The CDR3 DNA reads TGTGCCAGCAGCTTAGGCCGCCTAAATGAGCAGTTCTTC.